This TCR beta chain came from a study of blood T cells in healthy people across ages. The authors ran a second PCR of roughly 6 to 11 cycles using a sample-barcoded 5' primer and a J-beta primer mix. TCRdb reprocessed the 5' RACE reads via MiXCR and lists one record per CDR3 protein. In the table there are 1,500,000 or so distinct CDR3 sequences, roughly 59% of which are singletons. Peripheral blood from each donor was collected in a volume of roughly 9.8 milliliters. Material for sequencing was blood. The source of this sequence is a man aged 18 to 29 in good health.

The chain's CDR3 is CSVEFGQGADTQYF. In DNA form, the CDR3 reads TGCAGCGTTGAATTTGGACAGGGGGCAGATACGCAGTATTTT. V is TRBV29-1 and J is TRBJ2-3; 10 bases align to TRBD1. Per the germline V gene, CDR1 is SQVTM and CDR2 is ANQGSEA. CDR3 length equals 14 residues. After removal of 2 bases from V and 4 bases from J, the junction contained 3 bases not matched to a gene.